A selection of T cell receptor beta chains follows, all from one sample in a study of radiotherapy plus CTLA-4 blockade in lung cancer. TCRdb's table, derived via immunoSEQ multiplex PCR, lists solely in-frame clones and lacks some. The profile shows 50,000 to 60,000 clones, less than 85% of them singletons. Specimen: peripheral blood, collected from a patient treated with radiotherapy plus ipilimumab. The receptors here all came from a human donor with non-small cell lung cancer who had a complete response to radiotherapy plus ipilimumab. Both conserved end residues are part of each CDR3. D genes are given only for firm matches. Some rows mark clone size as missing; the rest say once, few, many or name a class of expanded clone.

D: TRBD1; length: 16; J: TRBJ2-5; V: TRBV5-1; size: NA; CDR3: CASSLGTGARQETQYF; DNA: TGCGCCAGCAGCTTGGGGACAGGGGCCCGACAAGAGACCCAGTACTTC
D: NA; length: 14; J: TRBJ2-5; V: TRBV6-1; size: NA; CDR3: CASSEKTRRETQYF; DNA: TGTGCCAGCAGTGAAAAGACTAGAAGGGAGACCCAGTACTTC
D: TRBD1; length: 14; J: TRBJ2-2; V: TRBV4-2; size: NA; CDR3: CASSQDRGTGELFF; DNA: TGTGCCAGCAGCCAAGACAGGGGGACCGGGGAGCTGTTTTTT
D: TRBD1; length: 13; J: TRBJ2-2; V: TRBV13; size: NA; CDR3: CASSLRTGGELFF; DNA: TGTGCCAGCAGCTTAAGGACAGGTGGGGAGCTGTTTTTT
D: TRBD1; length: 15; J: TRBJ2-7; V: TRBV4-1; size: once; CDR3: CASSQGTGGTYEQYF; DNA: TGCGCCAGCAGCCAAGGCACAGGGGGCACGTACGAGCAGTACTTC
D: TRBD1; length: 14; J: TRBJ1-3; V: TRBV19; size: NA; CDR3: CASSVDRDRNTIYF; DNA: TGTGCCAGTAGTGTCGACAGGGACAGAAACACCATATATTTT
D: NA; length: 14; J: TRBJ1-3; V: TRBV5-1; size: NA; CDR3: CASSPGLREHTIYF; DNA: TGCGCCAGCAGCCCGGGACTCAGGGAGCACACCATATATTTT
D: TRBD1; length: 17; J: TRBJ1-1; V: TRBV27; size: NA; CDR3: CASSFIGRGQANTEAFF; DNA: TGTGCCAGCAGTTTTATAGGCCGAGGACAGGCGAACACTGAAGCTTTCTTT
D: NA; length: 12; J: TRBJ1-6; V: TRBV5-1; size: NA; CDR3: CASPPLNSPLHF; DNA: TGCGCCAGCCCCCCTCTGAATTCACCCCTCCACTTT
D: NA; length: 16; J: TRBJ2-2; V: TRBV25-1; size: NA; CDR3: CASSDGGNWDTGELFF; DNA: TGTGCCAGCAGTGACGGGGGTAATTGGGACACCGGGGAGCTGTTTTTT
D: TRBD1; length: 14; J: TRBJ1-2; V: TRBV5-5; size: NA; CDR3: CASSLSGQINGYTF; DNA: TGTGCCAGCAGCTTGTCGGGACAGATCAATGGCTACACCTTC
D: NA; length: 13; J: TRBJ1-4; V: TRBV7-7; size: NA; CDR3: CASSLGAREKLFF; DNA: TGTGCTAGCAGCTTAGGGGCACGGGAAAAACTGTTTTTT
D: NA; length: 19; J: TRBJ2-1; V: TRBV27; size: NA; CDR3: CASSPHGAGWVVGYNEQFF; DNA: TGTGCCAGCAGTCCCCACGGGGCGGGGTGGGTGGTTGGGTACAATGAGCAGTTCTTC
D: TRBD1; length: 13; J: TRBJ2-2; V: TRBV10-1; size: NA; CDR3: CASRDREYGELFF; DNA: TGCGCCAGCAGGGACAGGGAATACGGGGAGCTGTTTTTT
D: NA; length: 16; J: TRBJ2-5; V: TRBV7-2; size: NA; CDR3: CASSLFPRGRQETQYF; DNA: TGTGCCAGCAGCTTATTTCCGCGGGGGCGTCAAGAGACCCAGTACTTC
D: TRBD1; length: 17; J: TRBJ1-1; V: TRBV4-1; size: few; CDR3: CASSQGGRGRRTTEAFF; DNA: TGCGCCAGCAGCCAAGGGGGCAGGGGGCGCAGGACCACTGAAGCTTTCTTT
D: NA; length: 12; J: TRBJ2-5; V: TRBV19; size: NA; CDR3: CASSTGWETQYF; DNA: TGTGCCAGTAGTACAGGGTGGGAGACCCAGTACTTC